The present entry profiles one TCR beta chain with its context. Antigen: not known. The junction departs from the called germline gene at one end, perhaps through a read error. This sample was included in a study of lymphopenia after photon versus proton radiotherapy. Notes on the study in general: Authors raise, but do not show, better survival with proton therapy.

TCRdb keeps only in-frame clones here, not all; method: immunoSEQ multiplex PCR. This table holds about 68,000 clones, approximately 90% found once. Germline lookup yields CDR1 SSHAT and CDR2 FNYEAQ (reference sequence). The CDR3 has 15 residues. The V and J genes are TRBV7-7 and TRBJ2-1, with D possibly being TRBD2 (5 bases). This TCR derives from a woman in her 70s with pancreatic cancer. The specimen was peripheral blood, collected from a patient treated with photon-based radiotherapy. The DNA of the CDR3 is TGTGCTAGCAGCGCACGACCGGGAACCTACAATGAGCAGTTCTTC. Translating gives CASSARPGTYNEQFF.